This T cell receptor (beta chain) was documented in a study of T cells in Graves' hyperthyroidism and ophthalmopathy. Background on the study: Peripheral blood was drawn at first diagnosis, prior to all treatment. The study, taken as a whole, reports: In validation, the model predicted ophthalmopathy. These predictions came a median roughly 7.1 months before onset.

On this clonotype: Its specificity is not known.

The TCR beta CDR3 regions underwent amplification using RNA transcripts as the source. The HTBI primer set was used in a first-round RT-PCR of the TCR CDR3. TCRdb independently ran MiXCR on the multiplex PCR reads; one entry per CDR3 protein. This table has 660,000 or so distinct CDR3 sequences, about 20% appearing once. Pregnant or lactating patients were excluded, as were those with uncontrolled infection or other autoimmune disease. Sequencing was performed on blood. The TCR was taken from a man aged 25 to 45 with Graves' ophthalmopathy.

The CDR3 DNA is TGTGCCAGCAGGAGCGTCGACAGCAGCTCCTACGAGCAGTACTTC. Protein product: CASRSVDSSSYEQYF. This chain uses TRBV6-2 or TRBV6-3 with TRBJ2-7, with D possibly matching TRBD1 (5 bases). CDR1 and CDR2 from the germline V gene are MNHEY and SVGEGT. The V gene lost 6 bases and the J gene lost 0 bases, with 15 bases spanning the gap. The CDR3 contains 15 residues.